The sequence of this TCR beta chain was determined in a study of blood T cell repertoires in COVID-19. CDR1 and CDR2 (germline): SGHNT, YYREEE (reference sequence). Trimming removed 4 bases from V and 3 bases from J, with 11 bases in between. CDR3 size: 13 residues. Patients of the Seattle cohort, enrolled during active infection, were followed longitudinally. Authors' data handling: Cell counts per sample came from amplifying reference gene primers. Here immunoSEQ multiplex PCR was the method, and the copy in TCRdb shows in-frame clones only, minus some. Clone size and V and J calls were adopted from that table, with D and trimming inferred from the DNA. The sample yields 140,000 to 150,000 clones, 88% seen once.

This rearrangement joins TRBV5-4 to TRBJ2-7; D is undetermined. The sequenced sample consisted of peripheral blood. The receptor was isolated from a human donor with COVID-19, enrolled during active disease. The donor label of this sample is uncertain. DNA for the CDR3: TGTGCCAGCAGCCCAGACACTTTCTACGAGCAGTACTTC. Translated: CASSPDTFYEQYF.